The clone carrying this TCR beta chain was detected ten times or more. The target antigen is unknown. The missing CDR3 end, 3 residues past where the read stops, is filled in from the germline J gene. The CDR3 runs to 15 residues. V shed 7 bases, J shed 0 bases, and the junction held 9 bases outside the gene matches. Germline loops: CDR1 MNHEY, CDR2 SVGEGT. This sample is drawn from a study of T cell clonality in common variable immunodeficiency. Study-level points and caveats: Reportedly, TCR beta sequences from common variable immunodeficiency showed fewer deletions and N-nucleotide insertions.

Using immunoSEQ multiplex PCR, the repertoire was profiled, and TCRdb retains in-frame clones only, with some absent. The table lists 40,000 to 50,000 clones, with no singletons. Sequenced material: peripheral blood mononuclear cells. The chain is built from TRBV6-2 or TRBV6-3 and TRBJ2-7; 7 bases are a match to TRBD2. This receptor was obtained from a human donor with common variable immunodeficiency. CDR3 loop: CASISRSGHSYEQYF. The part of the CDR3 DNA that was read is TGTGCCAGCATCTCTCGTAGCGGGCACTCCTACGAG.